A few counts support the clone carrying this TCR beta chain. This entry comes from a study of T cells in Graves' hyperthyroidism and ophthalmopathy. Uncontrolled infection, other autoimmune disease, pregnancy or lactation disqualified patients from enrolment. The CDR3 runs to 15 residues. Germline V gives CDR1 SEHNR, CDR2 FQNEAQ (reference sequence). V was shortened by 2 bases and J by 2 bases, with 9 bases between the two germline ends. There were TCR beta CDR3 regions amplified from RNA transcripts. The primer set for the first-round RT-PCR of the TCR CDR3 was HTBI. A single record per CDR3 protein comes from TCRdb applying MiXCR to the multiplex PCR reads. The data show 700,000 to 850,000 distinct CDR3 sequences, approximately 36% seen once.

The chain is built from TRBV7-9 and TRBJ1-4; a weak D match, TRBD1 (5 bases). This clonotype originated in a middle-aged woman with Graves' hyperthyroidism. Sequencing was carried out using blood. The CDR3 spells CASSLTGGTNEKLFF. The CDR3 nucleotides read TGTGCCAGCAGCTTAACAGGCGGGACTAATGAAAAACTGTTTTTT.